Listed here are 14 T cell receptor beta chains from one sample, sequenced in a study of T cell repertoires in cytomegalovirus infection. MiXCR was run by TCRdb on the reads, yielding one entry per CDR3 protein. The sample yields about 330,000 distinct CDR3 sequences, more than 8% seen once. The specimen was PBMCs. Source of these receptors: a human donor in good health (CMV status not recorded). Some clones in this sample may be carry-over from other donors' samples.

This clonotype was detected only a few times. The chain combines TRBV6-2 or TRBV6-3 with TRBJ2-7, with D unclear. This CDR3 comprises 11 residues. Trimming removed 6 bases from V and 4 bases from J, with 7 bases in between. Germline CDR1 reads MNHEY; CDR2 reads SVGEGT. The DNA for the CDR3 is TGTGCCAGCAGCTACAATTACGAGCAGTACTTC. It yields the protein CASSYNYEQYF.

The genes are TRBV19 and TRBJ2-7; tentative D call: TRBD1 (6 bases). Germline V lookup: CDR1 LNHDA, CDR2 SQIVND (reference sequence). The CDR3 is made up of 14 amino acids. The germline V and J ends were trimmed by 3 bases and 2 bases, with 11 bases remaining between them. Here the CDR3 reads CASSMTAGAYEQYF. In DNA, the CDR3 is TGTGCCAGTAGTATGACGGCAGGGGCCTACGAGCAGTACTTC.

The chain combines TRBV27 with TRBJ1-3; weak D call: TRBD1 (5 bases). Per the germline V gene, CDR1 is MNHEY and CDR2 is SMNVEV (reference sequence). With 5 bases removed from V and 4 bases from J, the gap between germline ends came to 21 bases. The CDR3 contains 17 residues. The CDR3, as DNA: TGTGCCAGCAGTCCGTCGCGGGGCCGGCTGACCGGAAACACCATATATTTT. Translation gives CASSPSRGRLTGNTIYF.

This clonotype was seen many times. This chain links TRBV20-1 with TRBJ2-1; 9 bases agree with TRBD2. Trimming cost V 4 bases and J 8 bases; bases outside gene matches: 15. From germline, CDR1 is DFQATT and CDR2 SNEGSKA (reference sequence). The CDR3 is 16 amino acids. The CDR3 sequence is CSAIRSGSSFGHEQFF. As DNA, the CDR3 is TGCAGTGCTATACGTAGCGGGAGCTCCTTTGGCCATGAGCAGTTCTTC.

This clonotype was detected ten times or more. This chain uses TRBV7-2 with TRBJ1-1; D is ambiguous. Germline CDR1 reads SGHTA; CDR2 reads FQGNSA. V lost 5 bases to trimming and J lost 1 base, with 14 bases between them. CDR3 length equals 15 residues. The CDR3 sequence: CASSPSRAPNTEAFF. The CDR3 DNA is TGTGCCAGCAGCCCTTCTCGGGCGCCGAACACTGAAGCTTTCTTT.

The sample holds a few counts of this clonotype. The chain joins TRBV6-2 or TRBV6-3 to TRBJ2-1; tentative D call: TRBD2 (5 bases). CDR3 length: 14 amino acids. Germline V gives CDR1 MNHEY, CDR2 SVGEGT. V was shortened by 2 bases and J by 8 bases, with 13 bases between the two germline ends. The CDR3 DNA is TGTGCCAGCAGTTACGATACCTTGAGGGATGAGCAGTTCTTC. Translating it yields CASSYDTLRDEQFF.

The chain recombines TRBV4-1 with TRBJ2-1, with 14 nucleotides matching TRBD2. The germline V gene encodes CDR1 MGHRA and CDR2 YSYEKL. V trimming: 3 bases; J trimming: 6 bases; junction bases outside the gene matches: 4. The CDR3 totals 16 residues. The CDR3 here is CASSQRGTSGSNEQFF. The CDR3 nucleotides are TGCGCCAGCAGCCAGAGAGGGACTAGCGGGAGCAATGAGCAGTTCTTC.

V is TRBV28 and J is TRBJ1-5; TRBD1 agrees at 12 bases. CDR1 is MDHEN and CDR2 is SYDVKM in the germline V gene. The CDR3 contains 18 residues. Trimming cost V 4 bases and J 3 bases; bases outside gene matches: 10. CDR3 region: CASSWGQGALTLNQPQHF. In nucleotides, the CDR3 is TGTGCCAGCAGTTGGGGACAGGGGGCTTTGACTCTCAATCAGCCCCAGCATTTT.

The chain combines TRBV28 with TRBJ2-1; perhaps TRBD1 as D (6 bases). V was clipped by 6 bases and J by 4 bases, with 16 bases between them. The CDR3 spans 15 residues. CDR1 MDHEN and CDR2 SYDVKM come from the germline V gene. As DNA, the CDR3 is TGTGCCAGCAGGTGGCTTGAGGGGGAATACAATGAGCAGTTCTTC. The encoded protein is CASRWLEGEYNEQFF.

V is TRBV24-1 and J is TRBJ1-4; D gene ambiguous. The CDR3 has 9 residues. The germline CDR1 and CDR2 sequences are KGHDR and SFDVKD. CDR3 loop: CATNEKLFF. CDR3 sequence (DNA): TGTGCAACTAATGAAAAACTGTTTTTT.

The V and J genes are TRBV11-2 and TRBJ2-1; the match to TRBD1 covers 11 bases. The length of the CDR3 is 14 residues. CDR1 SGHAT and CDR2 FQNNGV come from the germline V gene. After removal of 5 bases from V and 6 bases from J, the junction contained 3 bases not matched to a gene. The CDR3: CASSRGQGGNEQFF. In nucleotides, the CDR3 is TGTGCCAGCAGCCGGGGACAGGGGGGCAATGAGCAGTTCTTC. The complete variable domain, with remaining parts taken from reference TRBV11-2 and TRBJ2-1, reads EAGVAQSPRYKIIEKRQSVAFWCNPISGHATLYWYQQILGQGPKLLIQFQNNGVVDDSQLPKDRFSAERLKGVDSTLKIQPAKLEDSAVYLCASSRGQGGNEQFFGPGTRLTVL.

This clonotype came up many times. The chain employs TRBV5-1 and TRBJ2-3; tentatively, D is TRBD2 (5 bases). V dropped 0 bases and J dropped 0 bases, with 17 bases sitting between them. The CDR3 totals 18 residues. The germline V gene encodes CDR1 SGHRS and CDR2 YFSETQ. CDR3 coding DNA: TGCGCCAGCAGCTTGGCCAATAGCGTCTCTTCTAGCACAGATACGCAGTATTTT. Translation: CASSLANSVSSSTDTQYF.

The sample holds a few counts of this clonotype. V usage is TRBV19 and J usage is TRBJ2-5; D uncertain. This CDR3 is 13 amino acids long. The germline V and J ends were trimmed by 3 bases and 2 bases, with 7 bases remaining between them. The germline V gene encodes CDR1 LNHDA and CDR2 SQIVND (reference sequence). The CDR3 DNA follows: TGTGCCAGTAGTATCGCTGCTCAAGAGACCCAGTACTTC. Protein product: CASSIAAQETQYF. Using reference TRBV19 and TRBJ2-5 for the parts outside the CDR3, the full variable domain is DGGITQSPKYLFRKEGQNVTLSCEQNLNHDAMYWYRQDPGQGLRLIYYSQIVNDFQKGDIAEGYSVSREKKESFPLTVTSAQKNPTAFYLCASSIAAQETQYFGPGTRLLVL.

The CDR3 DNA sequence: TGTGCCAGCGTCAAGAGCTCTGGAAACACCATATATTTT. It yields the protein CASVKSSGNTIYF. The chain links TRBV12-3 or TRBV12-4 to TRBJ1-3; D remains ambiguous. V shed 8 bases and J shed 0 bases, with 8 bases lying between them. The CDR3 sequence is 13 residues long.